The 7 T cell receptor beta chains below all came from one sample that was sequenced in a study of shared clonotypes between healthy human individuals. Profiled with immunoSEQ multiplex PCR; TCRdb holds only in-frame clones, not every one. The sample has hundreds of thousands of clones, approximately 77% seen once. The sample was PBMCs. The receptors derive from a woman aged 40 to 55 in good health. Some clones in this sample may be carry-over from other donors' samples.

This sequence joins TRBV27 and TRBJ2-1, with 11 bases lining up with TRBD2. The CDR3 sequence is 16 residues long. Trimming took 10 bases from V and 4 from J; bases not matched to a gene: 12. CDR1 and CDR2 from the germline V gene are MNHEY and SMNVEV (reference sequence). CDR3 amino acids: CATRGLAGGFYNEQFF. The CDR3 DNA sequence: TGTGCCACTAGAGGGCTAGCGGGAGGTTTTTACAATGAGCAGTTCTTC.

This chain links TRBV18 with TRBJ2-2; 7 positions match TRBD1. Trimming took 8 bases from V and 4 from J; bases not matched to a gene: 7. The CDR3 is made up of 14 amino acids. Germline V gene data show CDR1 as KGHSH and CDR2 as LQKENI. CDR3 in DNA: TGTGCCAGCCAGGGACAGCCGGTCACCGGGGAGCTGTTTTTT. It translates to CASQGQPVTGELFF.

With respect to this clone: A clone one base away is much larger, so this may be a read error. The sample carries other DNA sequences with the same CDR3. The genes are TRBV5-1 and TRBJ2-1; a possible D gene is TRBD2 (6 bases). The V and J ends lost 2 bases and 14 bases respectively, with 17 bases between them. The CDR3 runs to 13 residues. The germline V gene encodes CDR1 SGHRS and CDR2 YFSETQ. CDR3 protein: CASSLGLGTGEFF. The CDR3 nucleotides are TGCGCCAGCAGCTTAGGGCTAGGGACGGGGGAGTTCTTC.

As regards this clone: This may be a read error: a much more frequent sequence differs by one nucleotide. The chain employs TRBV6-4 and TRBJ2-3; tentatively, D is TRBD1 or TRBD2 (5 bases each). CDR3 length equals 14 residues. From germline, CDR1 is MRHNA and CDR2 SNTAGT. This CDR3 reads CASSKGESTDTQCF. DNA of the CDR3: TGTGCCAGCAGTAAAGGGGAGAGCACAGATACGCAGTGTTTT.

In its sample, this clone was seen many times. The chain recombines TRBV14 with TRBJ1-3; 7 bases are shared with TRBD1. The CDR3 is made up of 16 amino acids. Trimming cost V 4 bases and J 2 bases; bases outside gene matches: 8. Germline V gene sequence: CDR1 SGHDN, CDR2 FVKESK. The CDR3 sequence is CASSPYPQGPGNTIYF. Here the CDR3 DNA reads TGTGCCAGCAGCCCGTACCCACAGGGGCCTGGAAACACCATATATTTT.

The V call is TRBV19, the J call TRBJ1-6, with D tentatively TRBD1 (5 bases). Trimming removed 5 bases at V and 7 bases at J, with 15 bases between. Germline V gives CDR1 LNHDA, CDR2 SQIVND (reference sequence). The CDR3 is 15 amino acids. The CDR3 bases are TGTGCCAGTAGTCCCCGGCAGGGAGGGAATTCACCCCTCCACTTT. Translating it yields CASSPRQGGNSPLHF.

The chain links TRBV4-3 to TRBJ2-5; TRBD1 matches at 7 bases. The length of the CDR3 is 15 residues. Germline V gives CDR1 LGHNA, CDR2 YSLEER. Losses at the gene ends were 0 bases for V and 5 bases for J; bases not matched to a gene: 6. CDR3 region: CASSQDRQGGETQYF. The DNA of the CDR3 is TGCGCCAGCAGCCAAGACCGACAGGGTGGTGAGACCCAGTACTTC.